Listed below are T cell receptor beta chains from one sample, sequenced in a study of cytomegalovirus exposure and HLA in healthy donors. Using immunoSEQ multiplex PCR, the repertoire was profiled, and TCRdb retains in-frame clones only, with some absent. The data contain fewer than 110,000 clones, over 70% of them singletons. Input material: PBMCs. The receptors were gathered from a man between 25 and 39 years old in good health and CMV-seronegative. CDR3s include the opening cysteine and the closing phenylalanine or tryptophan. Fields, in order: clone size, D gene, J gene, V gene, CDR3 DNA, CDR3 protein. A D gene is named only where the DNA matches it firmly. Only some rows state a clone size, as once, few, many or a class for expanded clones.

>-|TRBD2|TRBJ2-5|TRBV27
TGTGCCAGCAGCCCGGGACTAGCGGGAGAGACCCAGTACTTC
CASSPGLAGETQYF
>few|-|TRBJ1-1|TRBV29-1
TGCAGCGTTGAGGTGACTCCCCGGAGGACTGAAGCTTTCTTT
CSVEVTPRRTEAFF
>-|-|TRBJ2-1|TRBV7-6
TGTGCCAGCAGCTTAATGATGCGGGGAATGGAGCAGTTCTTC
CASSLMMRGMEQFF
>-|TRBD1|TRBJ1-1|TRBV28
TGTGCCAGCAGTTCCCATTCAGGGGGCGTGACTGAAGCTTTCTTT
CASSSHSGGVTEAFF
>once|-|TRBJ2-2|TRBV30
TGTGCCTGGACTAGGAACCTCGGGGAGCTGTTTTTT
CAWTRNLGELFF
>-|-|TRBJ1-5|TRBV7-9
TGTGCCAGCAGCTCCAGCGGGGTCCTGGGCCATCAGCCCCAGCATTTT
CASSSSGVLGHQPQHF
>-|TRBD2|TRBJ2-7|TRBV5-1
TGCGCCAGCAGCTTGACCAGCGGGGCGTTGTCCTACGAGCAGTACTTC
CASSLTSGALSYEQYF
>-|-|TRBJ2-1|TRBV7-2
TGTGCCAGCAGCTTGGGACGGAACAGGGATGAGCAGTTCTTC
CASSLGRNRDEQFF
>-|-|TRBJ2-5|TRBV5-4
TGTGCCAGCAGCTTGGCCGGGGTAGCCCAAGAGACCCAGTACTTC
CASSLAGVAQETQYF
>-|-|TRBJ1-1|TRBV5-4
TGTGCCAGCAAGGGTCAGGGCCAAATGAACACTGAAGCTTTCTTT
CASKGQGQMNTEAFF
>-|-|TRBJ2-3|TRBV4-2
TGTGCCAGCAGCCACTTTCCCAGGGACTCCAGCACAGATACGCAGTATTTT
CASSHFPRDSSTDTQYF
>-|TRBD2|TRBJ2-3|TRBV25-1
TGTGCCAGCAGAAGGGGGAGGACTAGCGGTCCCAGCACAGATACGCAGTATTTT
CASRRGRTSGPSTDTQYF
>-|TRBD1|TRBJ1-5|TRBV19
TGTGCCAGTAACGAGGGGGCGGGAAGCAATCAGCCCCAGCATTTT
CASNEGAGSNQPQHF
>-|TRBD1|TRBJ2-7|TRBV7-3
TGTGCCAGCAGCCCGGACAGGTATGGCGAGCAGTACTTC
CASSPDRYGEQYF
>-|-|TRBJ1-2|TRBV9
TGTGCCAGCAGCGTAGCGGGGGAGGGGCCGACGTATGGCTACACCTTC
CASSVAGEGPTYGYTF
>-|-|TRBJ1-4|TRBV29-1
TGCAGCGGACAGGAAAATGAAAAACTGTTTTTT
CSGQENEKLFF
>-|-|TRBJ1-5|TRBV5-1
TGCGCCAGCAGCTTGGACCGGGGGGATCAGCCCCAGCATTTT
CASSLDRGDQPQHF
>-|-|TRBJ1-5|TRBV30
TGTGCCTGGAGCGCCCTCGGGGGGGGGCCCCAGCATTTT
CAWSALGGGPQHF
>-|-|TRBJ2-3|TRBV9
TGTGCCAGCAGCTCCCGGGACAACACAGATACGCAGTATTTT
CASSSRDNTDTQYF
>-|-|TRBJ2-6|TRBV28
TGTGCCAGCACTAGACCGGTGAGCTCTGGGGCCAACGTCCTGACTTTC
CASTRPVSSGANVLTF
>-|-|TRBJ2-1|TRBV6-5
TGTGCCAGCAGCTCAGACAGCAGCTCCTACAATGAGCAGTTCTTC
CASSSDSSSYNEQFF
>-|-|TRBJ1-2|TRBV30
TGTGCCTGGAGTGACAATTATGGCTACACCTTC
CAWSDNYGYTF
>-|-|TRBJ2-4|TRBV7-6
TGTGCCAGCAGCTTAGTGGGGGGAAAGGGCATTCAGTACTTC
CASSLVGGKGIQYF
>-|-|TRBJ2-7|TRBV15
TGTGCCACCAGCAGATCTCAGTTGTCCGCCTACGAGCAGTACTTC
CATSRSQLSAYEQYF
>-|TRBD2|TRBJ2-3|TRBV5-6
TGTGCCAGCAGCCTAGCGGGGAGGGATACGCAGTATTTT
CASSLAGRDTQYF
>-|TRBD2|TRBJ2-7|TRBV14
TGTGCCAGCAGCGACCGACGGGGGGTCCACGAGCAGTACTTC
CASSDRRGVHEQYF
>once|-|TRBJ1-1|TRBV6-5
TGTGCCAGCAGCCATCTGGGTGGCGGGGCTTTCTTT
CASSHLGGGAFF
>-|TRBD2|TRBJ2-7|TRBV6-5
TGTGCCAGCAGTTATGGCGGGAGGGCCCAATACGAGCAGTACTTC
CASSYGGRAQYEQYF
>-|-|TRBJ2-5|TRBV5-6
TGTGCCAGCAGCCCAGGGACCGTCGGGGGAGAGACCCAGTACTTC
CASSPGTVGGETQYF
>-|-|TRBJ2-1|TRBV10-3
TGTGCCATCACCCTAGGTCCAGGGTACGGCAATGAGCAGTTCTTC
CAITLGPGYGNEQFF
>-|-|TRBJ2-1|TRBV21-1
TGTGCCAGCAGCAAAGGTACACCTTACAATGAGCAGTTCTTC
CASSKGTPYNEQFF
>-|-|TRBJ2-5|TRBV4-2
TGTGCCAGCAGCCAGGATAGCGGTTCGGGAGCGGAGACCCAGTACTTC
CASSQDSGSGAETQYF
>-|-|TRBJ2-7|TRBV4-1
TGCGCCAGCAGCCAGGGGGCGACCTACGAGCAGTACTTC
CASSQGATYEQYF
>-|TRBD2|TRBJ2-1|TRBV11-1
TGTGCCAGCAGCCGTAGCGGGAGGAGCAACAATGAGCAGTTCTTC
CASSRSGRSNNEQFF
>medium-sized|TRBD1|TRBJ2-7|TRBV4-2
TGTGCCAGCAGCCCTATGCCGGGACAGACCTACGAGCAGTACTTC
CASSPMPGQTYEQYF
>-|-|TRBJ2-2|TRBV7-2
TGTGCCAGCAGCGTACAGTTCGGGGGAAGGACCGGGGAGCTGTTTTTT
CASSVQFGGRTGELFF
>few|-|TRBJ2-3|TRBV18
TGTGCCAGCTCACCCCCCGGGGTGGATACGCAGTATTTT
CASSPPGVDTQYF
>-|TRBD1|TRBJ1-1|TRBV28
TGTGCCAGCAGGTCACGGGCGGGACAGAGCACTGAAGCTTTCTTT
CASRSRAGQSTEAFF
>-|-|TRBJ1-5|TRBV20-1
TGCAGTGTCGGGAGCAATCGGCCCCAGCATTTT
CSVGSNRPQHF
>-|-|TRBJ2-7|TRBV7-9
TGTGCCAGCAGCTTAGTGGATGCAGGGTACGAGCAGTACTTC
CASSLVDAGYEQYF
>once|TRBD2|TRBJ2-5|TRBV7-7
TGTGCTAGCAGCCGCTGGCGGGGGGAGACCCAGTACTTC
CASSRWRGETQYF
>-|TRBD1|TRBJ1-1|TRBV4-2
TGTGCCAGCAGCCTGCATGGGACAGCCAGCACTGAAGCTTTCTTT
CASSLHGTASTEAFF
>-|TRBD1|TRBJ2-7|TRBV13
TGTGCCAGCAGCTCCAGGGAGCCGGGACAGGGGTACGAGCAGTACTTC
CASSSREPGQGYEQYF
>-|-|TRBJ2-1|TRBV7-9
TGTGCCAGCAATCCGCGGGGTAACTCCTACAATGAGCAGTTCTTC
CASNPRGNSYNEQFF